This T cell receptor beta chain was recorded in a study of cytomegalovirus exposure and HLA in healthy donors. The PCR was carried out with 60 Vbeta primers and 13 Jbeta primers. Clones were sequenced by immunoSEQ multiplex PCR, and TCRdb holds only the in-frame ones, with some missing. This table holds roughly 120,000 clones, 15% to 17% found once. This clone was counted only a few times. What it recognizes is unknown. V dropped 5 bases and J dropped 7; count of bases not matched to a gene: 3. The CDR3 is 13 residues long. Germline-derived CDR1 and CDR2 are SGHTA and FQGTGA. Points from the study as a whole: In an earlier analysis, productive rearrangement rates for most beta V segments clustered near 87% or 30%. Immune exposure information comprised only CMV serostatus. There were 150 or so TCR beta chains listed as cytomegalovirus-associated. Presence/absence analyses took donor sequencing depth as roughly uniform.

The rearrangement links TRBV7-3 to TRBJ2-1; 9 bases match TRBD1. This receptor was obtained from a woman between 18 and 29 years old in good health and CMV-seronegative. Sequencing used PBMCs. In DNA form, the CDR3 reads TGTGCCAGCAGCCCAGGACAGGGGAATGAGCAGTTCTTC. Translating gives CASSPGQGNEQFF.